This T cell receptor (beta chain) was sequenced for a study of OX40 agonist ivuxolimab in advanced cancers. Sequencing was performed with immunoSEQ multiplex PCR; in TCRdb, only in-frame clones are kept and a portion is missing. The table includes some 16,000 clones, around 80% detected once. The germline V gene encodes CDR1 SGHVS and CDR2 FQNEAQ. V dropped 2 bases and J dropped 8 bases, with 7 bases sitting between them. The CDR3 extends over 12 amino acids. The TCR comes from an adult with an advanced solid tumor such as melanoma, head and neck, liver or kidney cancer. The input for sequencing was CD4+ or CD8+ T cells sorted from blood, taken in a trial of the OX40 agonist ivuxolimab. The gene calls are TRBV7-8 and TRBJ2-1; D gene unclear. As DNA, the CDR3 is TGTGCCAGCAGCTTATTAGGCGATGAGCAGTTCTTC. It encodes CASSLLGDEQFF.